This T cell receptor delta chain was found in a study of human gamma delta and Vdelta1 T cells. Germline lookup yields CDR1 TSWWSYY and CDR2 QGS. The CDR3 extends over 21 amino acids. V lost 5 bases and J lost 1; bases outside the gene matches: 23. On this clone: TCRdb shows a much larger clone's protein in place of this DNA's translation, and the two differ at residue 5, likely through a read error; the protein shown is translated from the DNA.

TCRdb re-called the PCR reads using CATT. The table has a few thousand delta-chain clones, under 30% seen once. V usage is TRDV1 and J usage is TRDJ1, with 9 bases lining up with TRDD3. The sequence was collected from a human donor in good health. The sample taken for sequencing was naive CD27+ Vdelta1 gamma-delta T cells from blood. The CDR3 is CALGQKFRFLSGDTGTDKLIF. The CDR3 DNA is TGTGCTCTTGGGCAAAAATTTCGCTTCCTATCTGGGGATACGGGCACCGATAAACTCATCTTT.